A single sample gave rise to the 21 T cell receptor beta chains below, sequenced in a study of blood T cell repertoires in COVID-19. Produced via immunoSEQ multiplex PCR; TCRdb's table is partial and in-frame only. Of around 98,000 clones listed, more than 60% are singletons. The sequenced material came from peripheral blood. These receptors all stem from a man between 65 and 85 years old with acute or convalescent COVID-19.

The rearrangement uses TRBV5-8 and TRBJ2-6, with D perhaps TRBD2 (6 bases). Trimming stripped 4 bases from V and 0 bases from J, with 20 bases between. CDR3 length equals 19 residues. Germline CDR1 SGHTS, CDR2 YDEGEE. The CDR3, as DNA: TGTGCCAGCAGCCCTAGGGCGGGACCCCAATTCTCTGGGGCCAACGTCCTGACTTTC. Its protein product is CASSPRAGPQFSGANVLTF.

This sequence joins TRBV7-3 and TRBJ2-2, with 8 bases lining up with TRBD1. V was pared by 4 bases and J by 0 bases, with 4 bases of the junction left unmatched. The CDR3 is made up of 16 amino acids. Germline values: CDR1 SGHTA, CDR2 FQGTGA. The CDR3: CASSSYRGANTGELFF. CDR3 nucleotides: TGTGCCAGCAGCTCTTACAGGGGGGCGAACACCGGGGAGCTGTTTTTT.

This clone came up once. The rearrangement joins TRBV5-1 to TRBJ2-2, with 11 bases aligning to TRBD2. V gave up 4 bases and J gave up 6 bases; unmatched junction bases: 8. The CDR3 extends over 16 amino acids. Germline values: CDR1 SGHRS, CDR2 YFSETQ. Here the CDR3 reads CASSPTSGMVSGELFF. The CDR3 DNA reads as TGCGCCAGCAGCCCGACTAGCGGGATGGTGTCCGGGGAGCTGTTTTTT. The full variable domain, rest sourced from reference TRBV5-1 and TRBJ2-2, is KAGVTQTPRYLIKTRGQQVTLSCSPISGHRSVSWYQQTPGQGLQFLFEYFSETQRNKGNFPGRFSGRQFSNSRSEMNVSTLELGDSALYLCASSPTSGMVSGELFFGEGSRLTVL.

This clone was observed a handful of times. This chain connects TRBV5-1 to TRBJ2-1; D remains ambiguous. The germline CDR1 and CDR2 sequences are SGHRS and YFSETQ. The germline V and J ends were trimmed by 2 bases and 6 bases, with 15 bases remaining between them. This CDR3 region has 15 residues. This CDR3 is CASSLASWFLNEQFF. The CDR3 coding sequence is TGCGCCAGCAGCTTAGCTAGTTGGTTCCTCAATGAGCAGTTCTTC. Full variable domain (outside the CDR3, taken from reference TRBV5-1 and TRBJ2-1): KAGVTQTPRYLIKTRGQQVTLSCSPISGHRSVSWYQQTPGQGLQFLFEYFSETQRNKGNFPGRFSGRQFSNSRSEMNVSTLELGDSALYLCASSLASWFLNEQFFGPGTRLTVL.

This clone was counted a single time. The rearrangement links TRBV11-2 to TRBJ1-2, with D possibly TRBD1 on 5 matching bases. V was cut by 5 bases and J by 1 base, with 11 bases left in between. The CDR3 is 14 amino acids. CDR1 and CDR2 from the germline V gene are SGHAT and FQNNGV. Here the CDR3 reads CASSQGSGNYGYTF. CDR3 nucleotide sequence: TGTGCCAGCAGCCAGGGTTCCGGTAACTATGGCTACACCTTC.

A few counts support this clone. The chain employs TRBV5-6 and TRBJ2-7, with 12 bases lining up with TRBD1. V shed 1 base and J 5 bases; nucleotides not matched to a gene: 4. Per germline, CDR1 SGHDT and CDR2 YYEEEE. CDR3 size: 15 residues. As DNA, the CDR3 is TGTGCCAGCAGCTTGTTGGGACAGGGGGCCCACGAGCAGTACTTC. This sequence encodes CASSLLGQGAHEQYF. Combining the CDR3 with reference TRBV5-6 and TRBJ2-7 gives the whole variable domain DAGVTQSPTHLIKTRGQQVTLRCSPKSGHDTVSWYQQALGQGPQFIFQYYEEEERQRGNFPDRFSGHQFPNYSSELNVNALLLGDSALYLCASSLLGQGAHEQYFGPGTRLTVT.

The chain couples TRBV11-1 to TRBJ2-7; 10 nucleotides line up with TRBD2. This CDR3 has 15 residues. Per germline, CDR1 SGHAT and CDR2 FQDESV (reference sequence). After removal of 2 bases from V and 4 bases from J, the junction contained 5 bases not matched to a gene. As DNA, the CDR3 is TGTGCCAGCAGCTTACTAGCGGGAGTTTCTTACGAGCAGTACTTC. It codes for CASSLLAGVSYEQYF.

The rearrangement links TRBV28 to TRBJ2-1, with 13 bases aligning to TRBD2. V lost 4 bases to trimming and J lost 3 bases; unmatched junction nucleotides: 15. Germline CDR1 MDHEN, CDR2 SYDVKM. The CDR3 consists of 20 residues. The CDR3 sequence is CASSSPRAGLAGTVYNEQFF. DNA of the CDR3: TGTGCCAGCAGTTCCCCTCGGGCGGGACTAGCGGGAACAGTCTACAATGAGCAGTTCTTC.

The CDR3 bases are TGTGCCAGCAGCTTTAGGAGGGCTAATTCACCCCTCCACTTT. Translated: CASSFRRANSPLHF. The chain joins TRBV5-6 to TRBJ1-6; D gene unclear. V lost 2 bases, J lost 6 bases, and 9 bases lay in between. The CDR3 extends over 14 amino acids. Per germline, CDR1 SGHDT and CDR2 YYEEEE.

The chain is built from TRBV6-4 and TRBJ1-6, with 8 bases lining up with TRBD1. Germline V lookup: CDR1 MRHNA, CDR2 SNTAGT. CDR3 length equals 15 residues. J was trimmed by 10 bases and V by 4 bases; bases with no gene match: 9. CDR3 sequence (DNA): TGTGCCAGCAGTGTCGGCCAGGGGGCACGGTCACCCCTCCACTTT. Protein sequence: CASSVGQGARSPLHF.

The gene calls are TRBV27 and TRBJ2-7, with 11 bases fitting TRBD2. Germline V gene sequence: CDR1 MNHEY, CDR2 SMNVEV (reference sequence). The V and J ends lost 6 bases and 4 bases, in that order; junction bases with no gene match: 11. The CDR3 spans 16 residues. CDR3 residues: CASSSLGIAGGYEQYF. The CDR3 DNA follows: TGTGCCAGCAGCTCTTTGGGAATAGCGGGAGGGTACGAGCAGTACTTC.

J is TRBJ2-2 and V is TRBV19; 13 nucleotides line up with TRBD2. Germline V gene lookup returns CDR1 LNHDA and CDR2 SQIVND (reference sequence). V was clipped by 4 bases and J by 4 bases; unmatched bases: 0. The CDR3 has 15 residues. The CDR3 DNA reads as TGTGCCAGTAGTAGACTAGCGGGAGGCACCGGGGAGCTGTTTTTT. Translating it yields CASSRLAGGTGELFF.

This clone was recorded a few times. The chain has TRBV7-9 and TRBJ1-4, with a possible D match to TRBD1 (5 bases). V dropped 5 bases and J dropped 13 bases, with 17 bases sitting between them. Germline V gene lookup returns CDR1 SEHNR and CDR2 FQNEAQ (reference sequence). The CDR3 spans 13 residues. CDR3 in amino acids: CASSPQTASGLFF. The DNA of the CDR3 is TGTGCCAGCAGCCCCCAGACAGCCTCGGGACTGTTTTTT.

The chain employs TRBV7-2 and TRBJ2-5, with 7 bases matching TRBD2. J lost 5 bases, V lost 7 bases, and 13 bases had no gene match. In germline, CDR1 is SGHTA, CDR2 FQGNSA. The CDR3 is made up of 15 amino acids. CDR3 nucleotide sequence: TGTGCCAGCACCAAGCGGGATACGTCCCGGGAGACCCAGTACTTC. This sequence encodes CASTKRDTSRETQYF.

The chain joins TRBV5-1 to TRBJ2-4; 11 bases match TRBD1. This CDR3 is 16 amino acids long. Trimming removed 3 bases from V and 0 bases from J; junction bases left unmatched: 2. Germline CDR1 reads SGHRS; CDR2 reads YFSETQ. CDR3 sequence: CASSSGQGAAKNIQYF. The CDR3 DNA is TGCGCCAGCAGCTCCGGACAGGGGGCAGCCAAAAACATTCAGTACTTC.

J is TRBJ2-5 and V is TRBV7-9; 7 nucleotides align to TRBD1. V lost 5 bases to trimming and J lost 2 bases; unmatched junction nucleotides: 8. Germline-derived CDR1 and CDR2 are SEHNR and FQNEAQ (reference sequence). The CDR3 length is 15 residues. CDR3 nucleotide sequence: TGTGCCAGCAGCCATCGGGACAGAATACAAGAGACCCAGTACTTC. Translating gives CASSHRDRIQETQYF.

This clone was counted only a few times. The V and J genes are TRBV27 and TRBJ1-6, with 9 nucleotides matching TRBD1. After removal of 0 bases from V and 6 bases from J, the junction contained 3 bases not matched to a gene. The CDR3 is 16 amino acids. Germline V gene data show CDR1 as MNHEY and CDR2 as SMNVEV (reference sequence). CDR3 residues: CASSLSRDRANSPLHF. In nucleotides, the CDR3 is TGTGCCAGCAGTTTATCGAGGGACAGGGCTAATTCACCCCTCCACTTT.

The genes are TRBV21-1 and TRBJ1-5. TRBV21-1 is reported as a pseudogene. This CDR3 has 17 residues. CDR3 sequence (DNA): TGTGCCAGCAGCAGAAAATATCGGGGAGGGGGCAATCAGCCCCAGCATTTT. It specifies CASSRKYRGGGNQPQHF.

The CDR3 is CASSKRENTEAFF. DNA of the CDR3: TGTGCCAGTAGTAAGCGAGAGAACACTGAAGCTTTCTTT. The chain has TRBV19 and TRBJ1-1; no clear D gene. The CDR3 spans 13 residues. CDR1 and CDR2 (germline): LNHDA, SQIVND (reference sequence). V gave up 4 bases and J gave up 1 base, with 7 bases separating them.

This chain connects TRBV5-1 to TRBJ2-5; 7 positions match TRBD2. There are 15 residues in the CDR3. CDR1 and CDR2 (germline): SGHRS, YFSETQ. V dropped 0 bases and J dropped 5; count of bases not matched to a gene: 7. The CDR3 loop is CASSLGIGGSETQYF. The CDR3 DNA follows: TGCGCCAGCAGCTTGGGTATCGGGGGGTCGGAGACCCAGTACTTC.

The rearrangement joins TRBV6-6 to TRBJ1-3, with D uncertain. V lost 5 bases to trimming and J lost 1 base, with 6 bases between them. Per the germline V gene, CDR1 is MNHNY and CDR2 is SVGAGI (reference sequence). The CDR3 consists of 13 residues. The CDR3 DNA reads TGTGCCAGCAGTCCCACATCTGGAAACACCATATATTTT. This gives the protein CASSPTSGNTIYF.